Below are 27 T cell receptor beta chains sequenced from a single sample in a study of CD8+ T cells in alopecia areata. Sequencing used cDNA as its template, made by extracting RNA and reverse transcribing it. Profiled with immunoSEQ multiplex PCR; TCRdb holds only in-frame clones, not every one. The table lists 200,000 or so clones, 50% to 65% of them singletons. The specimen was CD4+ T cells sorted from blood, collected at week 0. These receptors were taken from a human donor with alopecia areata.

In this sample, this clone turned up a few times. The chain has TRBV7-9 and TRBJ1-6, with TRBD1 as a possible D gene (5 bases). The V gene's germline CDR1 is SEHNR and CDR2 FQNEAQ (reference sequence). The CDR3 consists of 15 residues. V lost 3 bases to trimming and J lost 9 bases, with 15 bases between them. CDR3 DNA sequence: TGTGCCAGCAGCTTCCGCGGACAAACTTTTTCACCCCTCCACTTT. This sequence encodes CASSFRGQTFSPLHF.

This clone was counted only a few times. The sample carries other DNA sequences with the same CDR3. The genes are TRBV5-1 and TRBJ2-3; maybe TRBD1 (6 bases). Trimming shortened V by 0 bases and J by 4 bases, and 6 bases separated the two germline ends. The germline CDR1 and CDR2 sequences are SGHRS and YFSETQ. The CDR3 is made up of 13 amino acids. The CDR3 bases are TGCGCCAGCAGCTTGGGACAGGCAGATACGCAGTATTTT. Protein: CASSLGQADTQYF.

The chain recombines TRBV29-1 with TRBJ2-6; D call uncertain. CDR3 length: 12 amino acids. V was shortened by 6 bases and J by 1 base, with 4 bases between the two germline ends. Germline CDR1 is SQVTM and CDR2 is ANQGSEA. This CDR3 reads CSVDSGANVLTF. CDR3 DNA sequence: TGCAGCGTGGATTCTGGGGCCAACGTCCTGACTTTC.

CDR3 residues: CASTDRVNEKLFF. In DNA form, the CDR3 reads TGTGCCAGCACGGACAGGGTAAATGAAAAACTGTTTTTT. The chain combines TRBV27 with TRBJ1-4; TRBD1 matches 8 bases. Trimming cost V 7 bases and J 5 bases; bases outside gene matches: 3. The CDR3 loop spans 13 amino acids. Germline V gene sequence: CDR1 MNHEY, CDR2 SMNVEV (reference sequence).

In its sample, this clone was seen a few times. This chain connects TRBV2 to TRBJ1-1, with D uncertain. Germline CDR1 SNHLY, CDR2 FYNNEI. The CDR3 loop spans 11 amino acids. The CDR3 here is CVTAMNTEAFF. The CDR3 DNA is TGTGTCACGGCAATGAACACTGAAGCTTTCTTT.

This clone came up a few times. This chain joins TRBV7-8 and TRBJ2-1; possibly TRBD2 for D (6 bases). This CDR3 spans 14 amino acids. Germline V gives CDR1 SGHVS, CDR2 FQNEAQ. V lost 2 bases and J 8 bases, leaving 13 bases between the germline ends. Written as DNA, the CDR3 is TGTGCCAGCAGCTTACGCGCTAGCGTGGATGAGCAGTTCTTC. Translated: CASSLRASVDEQFF.

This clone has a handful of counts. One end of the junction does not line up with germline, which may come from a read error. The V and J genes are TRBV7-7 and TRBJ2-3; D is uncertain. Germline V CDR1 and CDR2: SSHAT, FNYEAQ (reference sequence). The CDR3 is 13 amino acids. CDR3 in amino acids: CASSSHNTDTQYF. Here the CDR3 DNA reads TGTGCTAGCAGCTCCCATAACACAGATACGCAGTATTTT.

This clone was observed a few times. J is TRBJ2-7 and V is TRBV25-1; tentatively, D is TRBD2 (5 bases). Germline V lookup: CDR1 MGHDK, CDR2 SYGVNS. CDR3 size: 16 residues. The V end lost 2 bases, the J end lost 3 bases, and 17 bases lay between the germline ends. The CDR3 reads CASSEGSGPSLYEQYF. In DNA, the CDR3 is TGTGCCAGCAGTGAAGGGAGCGGCCCCTCCCTCTACGAGCAGTACTTC.

The CDR3 reads CASSLGADGSPLHF. CDR3 nucleotide sequence: TGTGCCAGCAGCTTAGGGGCAGACGGTTCACCCCTCCACTTT. This rearrangement joins TRBV7-9 to TRBJ1-6, with D unclear. The CDR3 runs 14 residues. Germline V gives CDR1 SEHNR, CDR2 FQNEAQ (reference sequence). V lost 1 base, J lost 9 bases, and 10 bases lay in between.

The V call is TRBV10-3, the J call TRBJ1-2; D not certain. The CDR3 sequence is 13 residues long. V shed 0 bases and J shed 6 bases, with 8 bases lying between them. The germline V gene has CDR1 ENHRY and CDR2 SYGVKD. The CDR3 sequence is CAISESETHGYTF. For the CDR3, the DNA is TGTGCCATCAGTGAGTCGGAAACCCATGGCTACACCTTC.

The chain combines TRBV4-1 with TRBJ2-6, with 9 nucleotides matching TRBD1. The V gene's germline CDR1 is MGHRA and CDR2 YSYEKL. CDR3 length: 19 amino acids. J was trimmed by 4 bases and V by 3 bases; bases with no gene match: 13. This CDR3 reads CASSQAGDRVVAGANVLTF. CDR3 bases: TGCGCCAGCAGCCAGGCCGGGGACAGGGTGGTTGCGGGGGCCAACGTCCTGACTTTC.

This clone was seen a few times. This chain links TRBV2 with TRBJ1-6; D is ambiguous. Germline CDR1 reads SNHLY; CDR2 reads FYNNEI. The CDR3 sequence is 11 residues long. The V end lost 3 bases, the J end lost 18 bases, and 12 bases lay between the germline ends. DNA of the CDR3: TGTGCCAGCAGTGAGGGAAGCAGCCCCCACTTT. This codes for CASSEGSSPHF.

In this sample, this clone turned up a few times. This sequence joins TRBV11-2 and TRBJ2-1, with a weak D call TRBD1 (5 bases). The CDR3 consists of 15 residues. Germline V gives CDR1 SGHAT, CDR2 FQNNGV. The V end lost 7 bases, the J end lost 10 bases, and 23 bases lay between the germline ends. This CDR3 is CASTPMGQAGLEQFF. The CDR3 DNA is TGTGCCAGCACCCCTATGGGGCAGGCCGGCTTGGAGCAGTTCTTC.

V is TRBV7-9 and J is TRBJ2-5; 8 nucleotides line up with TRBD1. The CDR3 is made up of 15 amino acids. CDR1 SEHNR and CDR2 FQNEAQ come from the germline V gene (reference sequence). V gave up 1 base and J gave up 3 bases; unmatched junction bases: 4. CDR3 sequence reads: CASSLGDRQKETQYF. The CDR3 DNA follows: TGTGCCAGCAGCTTAGGGGACAGGCAGAAAGAGACCCAGTACTTC.

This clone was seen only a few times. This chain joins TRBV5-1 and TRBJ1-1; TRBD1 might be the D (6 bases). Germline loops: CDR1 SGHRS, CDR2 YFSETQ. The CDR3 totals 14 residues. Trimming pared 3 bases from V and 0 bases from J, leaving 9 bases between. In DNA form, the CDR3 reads TGCGCCAGCAGCTATGGACAGCTGAACACTGAAGCTTTCTTT. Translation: CASSYGQLNTEAFF.

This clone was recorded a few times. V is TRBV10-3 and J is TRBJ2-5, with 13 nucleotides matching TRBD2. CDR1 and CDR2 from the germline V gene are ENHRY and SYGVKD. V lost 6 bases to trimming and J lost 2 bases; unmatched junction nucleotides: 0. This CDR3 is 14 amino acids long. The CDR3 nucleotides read TGTGCCATCAGGGGACTAGCGGGACAAGAGACCCAGTACTTC. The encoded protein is CAIRGLAGQETQYF.

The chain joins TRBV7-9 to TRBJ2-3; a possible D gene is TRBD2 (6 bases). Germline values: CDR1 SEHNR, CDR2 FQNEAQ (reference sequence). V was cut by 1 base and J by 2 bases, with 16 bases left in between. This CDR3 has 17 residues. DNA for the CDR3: TGTGCCAGCAGCTTAGTGGGAGGACCGCGGGTCACAGATACGCAGTATTTT. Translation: CASSLVGGPRVTDTQYF.

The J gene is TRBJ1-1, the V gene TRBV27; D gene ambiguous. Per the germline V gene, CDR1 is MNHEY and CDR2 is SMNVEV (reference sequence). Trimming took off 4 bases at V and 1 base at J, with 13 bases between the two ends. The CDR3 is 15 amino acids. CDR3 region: CASSSLNGTNTEAFF. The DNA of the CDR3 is TGTGCCAGCAGTTCTCTCAACGGTACGAACACTGAAGCTTTCTTT.

CDR3 region: CAWAGLAGVGEQFF. CDR3 coding DNA: TGTGCCTGGGCTGGACTAGCGGGAGTTGGTGAGCAGTTCTTC. The rearrangement joins TRBV30 to TRBJ2-1; 13 bases fit TRBD2. This CDR3 has 14 residues. V shed 5 bases, J shed 9 bases, and the junction held 7 bases outside the gene matches. Germline V lookup: CDR1 GTSNPN, CDR2 SVGIG (reference sequence).

CDR3 protein: CSVGPEYSYEQYF. In DNA, the CDR3 is TGCAGCGTTGGTCCAGAGTACTCCTACGAGCAGTACTTC. The chain recombines TRBV29-1 with TRBJ2-7; D unresolved. CDR3 length: 13 amino acids. From germline, CDR1 is SQVTM and CDR2 ANQGSEA. The V end lost 4 bases, the J end lost 0 bases, and 10 bases lay between the germline ends.

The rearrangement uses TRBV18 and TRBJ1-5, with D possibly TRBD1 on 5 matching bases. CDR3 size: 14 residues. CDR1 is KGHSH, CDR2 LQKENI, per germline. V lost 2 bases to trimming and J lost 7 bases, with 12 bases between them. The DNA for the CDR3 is TGTGCCAGCTCACCAGAGGAAGGGGAGCAGCCCCAGCATTTT. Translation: CASSPEEGEQPQHF.

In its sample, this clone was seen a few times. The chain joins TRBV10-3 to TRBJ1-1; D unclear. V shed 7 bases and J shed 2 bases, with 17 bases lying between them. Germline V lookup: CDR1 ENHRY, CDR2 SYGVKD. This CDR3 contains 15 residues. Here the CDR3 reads CAIKGAWVDNTEAFF. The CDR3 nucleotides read TGTGCCATCAAGGGAGCTTGGGTTGATAACACTGAAGCTTTCTTT.

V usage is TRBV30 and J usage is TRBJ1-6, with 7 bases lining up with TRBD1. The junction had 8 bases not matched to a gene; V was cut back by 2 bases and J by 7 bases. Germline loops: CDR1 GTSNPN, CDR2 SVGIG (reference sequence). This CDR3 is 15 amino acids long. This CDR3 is CAWSKQGTANSPLHF. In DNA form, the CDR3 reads TGTGCCTGGAGTAAGCAGGGGACAGCGAATTCACCCCTCCACTTT.

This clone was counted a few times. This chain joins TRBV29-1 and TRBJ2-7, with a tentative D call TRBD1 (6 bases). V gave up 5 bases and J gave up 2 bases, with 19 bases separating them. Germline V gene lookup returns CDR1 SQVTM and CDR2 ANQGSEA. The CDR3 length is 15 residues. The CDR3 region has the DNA TGCAGCGTTTCCTGGGGGCAGTTTTCCACCTACGAGCAGTACTTC. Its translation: CSVSWGQFSTYEQYF.

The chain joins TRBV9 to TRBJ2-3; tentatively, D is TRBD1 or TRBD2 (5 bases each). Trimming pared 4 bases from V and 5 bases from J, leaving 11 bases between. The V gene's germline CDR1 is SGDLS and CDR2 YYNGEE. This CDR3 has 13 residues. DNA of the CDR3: TGTGCCAGCAGCCCACCTGGGGGAGATACGCAGTATTTT. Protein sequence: CASSPPGGDTQYF. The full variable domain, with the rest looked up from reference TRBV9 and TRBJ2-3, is DSGVTQTPKHLITATGQRVTLRCSPRSGDLSVYWYQQSLDQGLQFLIQYYNGEERAKGNILERFSAQQFPDLHSELNLSSLELGDSALYFCASSPPGGDTQYFGPGTRLTVL.

Here the CDR3 reads CASSLAAGSYEQYF. CDR3 coding DNA: TGTGCCAGCAGCTTGGCGGCAGGGTCCTACGAGCAGTACTTC. The chain uses TRBV5-6 and TRBJ2-7; D is perhaps TRBD1 (5 bases). The V end was cut by 0 bases, the J end by 1 base, with 8 bases between. The CDR3 loop spans 14 amino acids. Germline V gene data show CDR1 as SGHDT and CDR2 as YYEEEE.

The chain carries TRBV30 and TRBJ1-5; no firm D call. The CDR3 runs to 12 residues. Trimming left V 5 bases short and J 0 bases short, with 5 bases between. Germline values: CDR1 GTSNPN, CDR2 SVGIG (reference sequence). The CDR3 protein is CAWAYSNQPQHF. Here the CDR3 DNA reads TGTGCCTGGGCCTATAGCAATCAGCCCCAGCATTTT.